This T cell receptor beta chain was found in a study of blood T cells in healthy people across ages. In the case of this clonotype: Its target is unknown.

A sample-barcoded 5' primer and a J-beta primer mix were used in a second PCR of about 7 to 12 cycles. TCRdb re-derived calls from the 5' RACE reads in MiXCR, one entry per CDR3 protein. The table has 700,000 or so distinct CDR3 sequences, approximately 40% seen once; the top ten hold 25% to 30%. Notes on the study in general: TCR beta diversity was tightly associated with the proportion of naive T cells.

Collection of 7.5 to 10 milliliters of peripheral blood was performed for each donor. CDR3 length: 12 amino acids. Germline CDR1 reads DFQATT; CDR2 reads SNEGSKA (reference sequence). V was cut by 3 bases and J by 9 bases, with 12 bases left in between. The TCR was taken from an elderly man in good health. The J gene is TRBJ2-4, the V gene TRBV20-1; D gene ambiguous. The sample consisted of blood. The CDR3 bases are TGCAGTGCTAGTACCGGGTTAGGCATTCAGTACTTC. Its protein product is CSASTGLGIQYF.